Given below is one T cell receptor beta chain in context. What it binds is not known. The CDR3 is 14 residues long. Germline CDR1 reads LNHDA; CDR2 reads SQIVND (reference sequence). Trimming took off 3 bases at V and 6 bases at J, with 13 bases between the two ends. This entry is derived from a study of beta chain features in type 1 diabetes. The overall study: Across the samples, some 98,000,000 sorted cells were examined in total. Study outcomes and limitations: Possibly, sequencing cDNA over-represented cells that had high TCR expression levels.

TCRB transcripts that were expressed got sequenced, as all of the isolated RNA had been reverse transcribed. The method was immunoSEQ multiplex PCR; TCRdb's version includes in-frame clones alone and lacks a portion of them. The sample includes roughly 42,000 clones, 50% seen only once; the top ten take 0.25% to 0.3%. The V and J genes are TRBV19 and TRBJ2-3, with unresolved D. Specimen: stem cell memory CD4+ T cells from blood. This clonotype was sampled from a woman in her 30s in good health. The DNA of the CDR3 is TGTGCCAGTAGTATTGCGGTCCTCTCCGATACGCAGTATTTT. Protein: CASSIAVLSDTQYF.